These 20 T cell receptor beta chains were all obtained from the same sample, sequenced in a study of shared clonotypes between healthy human individuals. The table came from immunoSEQ multiplex PCR; TCRdb's copy has only in-frame clones and leaves some out. The sample carries more than 2 million clones, approximately 96% recorded once. Specimen: naive CD4+ T cells sorted from blood. Documented subset: CD45RA+ positively selected. The origin of the receptors is a man between 18 and 35 years old in good health.

This rearrangement joins TRBV9 to TRBJ2-1, with 7 bases identical to TRBD2. Per the germline V gene, CDR1 is SGDLS and CDR2 is YYNGEE. The CDR3 is made up of 14 amino acids. V was clipped by 1 base and J by 6 bases; unmatched bases: 4. CDR3 nucleotides: TGTGCCAGCAGCGTATTGGGAGGGTCCAATGAGCAGTTCTTC. It translates to CASSVLGGSNEQFF. The full variable domain, with the rest looked up from reference TRBV9 and TRBJ2-1, is DSGVTQTPKHLITATGQRVTLRCSPRSGDLSVYWYQQSLDQGLQFLIQYYNGEERAKGNILERFSAQQFPDLHSELNLSSLELGDSALYFCASSVLGGSNEQFFGPGTRLTVL.

The V and J genes are TRBV5-1 and TRBJ2-5; D unresolved. Trimming took off 4 bases at V and 0 bases at J, with 10 bases between the two ends. CDR1 SGHRS and CDR2 YFSETQ come from the germline V gene. This CDR3 region has 14 residues. CDR3 DNA: TGCGCCAGCAGCCCTCCCCGGTACCAAGAGACCCAGTACTTC. This translates into CASSPPRYQETQYF.

The rearrangement links TRBV6-1 to TRBJ2-5, with D possibly called TRBD1 or TRBD2 (5 bases each). Trimming cost V 3 bases and J 1 base, with 12 bases left between them. The CDR3 is 15 residues long. Germline V lookup: CDR1 MNHNS, CDR2 SASEGT. For the CDR3, the DNA is TGTGCCAGCAGTGAGGGACCAGCGGTCCAAGAGACCCAGTACTTC. Protein sequence: CASSEGPAVQETQYF.

CDR3 DNA: TGTGCCAGCATACCCCTTATCGGGGGGGCCGGGGAGCTGTTTTTT. Its translation is CASIPLIGGAGELFF. This rearrangement joins TRBV28 to TRBJ2-2, with 8 bases aligning to TRBD2. CDR1 and CDR2 (germline): MDHEN, SYDVKM. CDR3 length: 15 residues. Trimming cost V 7 bases and J 6 bases; bases outside gene matches: 10. Filled out from reference TRBV28 and TRBJ2-2, the complete variable domain reads DVKVTQSSRYLVKRTGEKVFLECVQDMDHENMFWYRQDPGLGLRLIYFSYDVKMKEKGDIPEGYSVSREKKERFSLILESASTNQTSMYLCASIPLIGGAGELFFGEGSRLTVL.

This clone was observed once. The V call is TRBV4-1, the J call TRBJ1-4; perhaps TRBD1 as D (6 bases). CDR1 is MGHRA and CDR2 is YSYEKL in the germline V gene. The CDR3 totals 15 residues. V dropped 0 bases and J dropped 8 bases, with 13 bases sitting between them. CDR3 residues: CASSQDHRVGEKLFF. For the CDR3, the DNA is TGCGCCAGCAGCCAAGATCACAGGGTAGGGGAAAAACTGTTTTTT.

Points on this clone: The sample has other DNA sequences that encode this CDR3 too. This sequence joins TRBV28 and TRBJ1-4; D not certain. V was shortened by 5 bases and J by 8 bases, with 6 bases between the two germline ends. This CDR3 is built from 11 residues. Germline values: CDR1 MDHEN, CDR2 SYDVKM. CDR3 sequence: CASSSGEKLFF. The DNA of the CDR3 is TGTGCCAGCAGTAGCGGGGAAAAACTGTTTTTT. The full variable domain, in which reference TRBV28 and TRBJ1-4 provide the parts outside the CDR3, is DVKVTQSSRYLVKRTGEKVFLECVQDMDHENMFWYRQDPGLGLRLIYFSYDVKMKEKGDIPEGYSVSREKKERFSLILESASTNQTSMYLCASSSGEKLFFGSGTQLSVL.

This chain links TRBV7-2 with TRBJ2-3; D is perhaps TRBD2 (5 bases). The CDR3 extends over 13 amino acids. V was shortened by 5 bases and J by 6 bases, with 12 bases between the two germline ends. CDR1 and CDR2 from the germline V gene are SGHTA and FQGNSA. The CDR3 here is CASSPASWDTQYF. CDR3 in DNA: TGTGCCAGCAGCCCTGCTAGCTGGGATACGCAGTATTTT.

A word on this clone: The sample contains more than one DNA sequence encoding this CDR3. Here the CDR3 reads CASSSGQTDTQYF. CDR3 nucleotide sequence: TGCGCCAGCAGCTCCGGACAGACGGATACGCAGTATTTT. V usage is TRBV5-1 and J usage is TRBJ2-3, with D tentatively TRBD1 (6 bases). CDR1 is SGHRS and CDR2 is YFSETQ in the germline V gene. The CDR3 is 13 residues long. Trimming took 3 bases from V and 6 from J, leaving 11 bases between them.

This clone was recorded once. The chain carries TRBV2 and TRBJ2-6; 9 bases map to TRBD1. Looked up from germline, CDR1 is SNHLY and CDR2 is FYNNEI. This CDR3 is 18 amino acids long. With 9 bases clipped from V and 3 bases from J, the junction kept 15 bases outside the gene matches. The CDR3 DNA is TGTGCCAGACAGGGATGGGGGACAGGGCTTGGTGGGGCCAACGTCCTGACTTTC. It yields the protein CARQGWGTGLGGANVLTF.

The rearrangement uses TRBV6-1 and TRBJ1-5, with 9 bases that match TRBD1. Germline CDR1 is MNHNS and CDR2 is SASEGT. J gave up 6 bases and V 6 bases, and 21 bases lay outside the gene matches. CDR3 length: 19 residues. DNA of the CDR3: TGTGCCAGCAGGGAAAGGCGTAATTGGGACAGGGACGGGAGTCAGCCCCAGCATTTT. This translates into CASRERRNWDRDGSQPQHF.

CDR3 in DNA: TGTGCCAGCAGCCGGAACAGGGAGAGCTCTGGAAACACCATATATTTT. Amino acid sequence: CASSRNRESSGNTIYF. The rearrangement joins TRBV5-4 to TRBJ1-3; tentatively, D is TRBD1 (6 bases). Deletions cut 4 bases from V and 0 bases from J, with 14 bases between. The germline gives CDR1 SGHNT, CDR2 YYREEE (reference sequence). The CDR3 covers 16 residues.

V gene TRBV18 combines with J gene TRBJ1-5; 8 bases align to TRBD1. Germline CDR1 and CDR2: KGHSH and LQKENI. The CDR3 runs to 14 residues. With 5 bases clipped from V and 6 bases from J, the junction kept 6 bases outside the gene matches. This CDR3 is CASSANRGAQPQHF. The CDR3 DNA reads TGTGCCAGCTCAGCCAACAGGGGGGCTCAGCCCCAGCATTTT.

The rearrangement joins TRBV7-9 to TRBJ1-2, with 7 nucleotides matching TRBD1. Germline CDR1 reads SEHNR; CDR2 reads FQNEAQ (reference sequence). The CDR3 consists of 14 residues. J lost 8 bases, V lost 6 bases, and 12 bases had no gene match. CDR3 loop: CASSPPGQPVGYTF. The CDR3 bases are TGTGCCAGCAGTCCTCCGGGACAGCCGGTGGGCTACACCTTC.

This chain joins TRBV30 and TRBJ1-3, with D tentatively TRBD1 (5 bases). This CDR3 is built from 14 residues. CDR1 is GTSNPN, CDR2 SVGIG, per germline (reference sequence). The germline V and J ends were trimmed by 2 bases and 2 bases, with 10 bases remaining between them. CDR3 region: CAWSKLGAGNTIYF. Written as DNA, the CDR3 is TGTGCCTGGAGTAAGTTAGGGGCTGGAAACACCATATATTTT.

The chain combines TRBV10-1 with TRBJ1-1; 7 bases agree with TRBD1. Germline lookup yields CDR1 WNHNN and CDR2 SYGVQD (reference sequence). CDR3 length: 15 residues. Losses at the gene ends were 6 bases for V and 3 bases for J; bases not matched to a gene: 10. The CDR3 bases are TGCGCCAGCAGGGCTACAGGGGCCGGGGACACTGAAGCTTTCTTT. It is translated as CASRATGAGDTEAFF.

The rearrangement uses TRBV7-9 and TRBJ2-5, with TRBD2 matching 12 bases. The germline gives CDR1 SEHNR, CDR2 FQNEAQ (reference sequence). Losses at the gene ends were 3 bases for V and 4 bases for J; bases not matched to a gene: 6. This CDR3 region has 16 residues. The CDR3 DNA reads as TGTGCCAGCAGCTTCAGACTAGCGGGGGAGGTAGAGACCCAGTACTTC. Protein: CASSFRLAGEVETQYF.

The rearrangement uses TRBV18 and TRBJ1-2, with D possibly matching TRBD1 (5 bases). The CDR3 is made up of 14 amino acids. CDR1 is KGHSH and CDR2 is LQKENI in the germline V gene. V shed 3 bases and J shed 4 bases, with 12 bases lying between them. The CDR3 region is CASSPFDSSYGYTF. The DNA for the CDR3 is TGTGCCAGCTCACCCTTCGACAGTTCCTATGGCTACACCTTC. Full variable domain (rest looked up from reference TRBV18 and TRBJ1-2): NAGVMQNPRHLVRRRGQEARLRCSPMKGHSHVYWYRQLPEEGLKFMVYLQKENIIDESGMPKERFSAEFPKEGPSILRIQQVVRGDSAAYFCASSPFDSSYGYTFGSGTRLTVV.

The chain links TRBV5-1 to TRBJ1-6; 7 bases line up with TRBD1. Germline V gene lookup returns CDR1 SGHRS and CDR2 YFSETQ. J was trimmed by 6 bases and V by 2 bases; bases with no gene match: 8. This CDR3 has 16 residues. The CDR3 here is CASSLVPGQSNSPLHF. CDR3 sequence (DNA): TGCGCCAGCAGCTTAGTACCGGGACAGAGTAATTCACCCCTCCACTTT.

The chain has TRBV19 and TRBJ2-2; 8 bases match TRBD1. V lost 6 bases and J lost 2; bases outside the gene matches: 8. CDR3 size: 16 residues. Germline V CDR1 and CDR2: LNHDA, SQIVND (reference sequence). CDR3 in amino acids: CASRTGVTVNTGELFF. In DNA form, the CDR3 reads TGTGCCAGTAGGACAGGGGTCACCGTTAACACCGGGGAGCTGTTTTTT.

The V call is TRBV5-4, the J call TRBJ2-3, with 8 nucleotides matching TRBD2. The length of the CDR3 is 16 residues. After removal of 4 bases from V and 0 bases from J, the junction contained 7 bases not matched to a gene. Per the germline V gene, CDR1 is SGHNT and CDR2 is YYREEE (reference sequence). The CDR3 DNA follows: TGTGCCAGCAGCCCTCAAGCGGGAGCTAGCACAGATACGCAGTATTTT. This translates into CASSPQAGASTDTQYF.